What follows are 27 T cell receptor beta chains derived from one specimen sequenced in a study of cytomegalovirus exposure and HLA in healthy donors. PCR was performed using 60 Vbeta and 13 Jbeta primers. Assay used: immunoSEQ multiplex PCR; TCRdb lists only in-frame clones, some missing. In the table there are some 30,000 clones, approximately 87% of which are singletons. What was sequenced was PBMCs. These receptors originate from a boy aged 5-17 years in good health and CMV-seronegative.

The J gene is TRBJ1-1, the V gene TRBV5-1; 8 nucleotides align to TRBD1. V shed 7 bases, J shed 8 bases, and the junction held 4 bases outside the gene matches. CDR3 size: 11 residues. Germline lookup yields CDR1 SGHRS and CDR2 YFSETQ. CDR3 loop: CASSRTGEAFF. The CDR3 DNA reads TGCGCCAGCTCCAGGACAGGGGAAGCTTTCTTT.

V is TRBV15 and J is TRBJ2-2; TRBD1 matches at 10 bases. The V gene end was trimmed by 3 bases and the J gene end by 7 bases; junction bases not matched to a gene: 20. In germline, CDR1 is LNHNV, CDR2 YYDKDF (reference sequence). The CDR3 has 20 residues. The CDR3 loop is CATSSGQGTGAEVWHGELFF. The CDR3, as DNA: TGTGCCACCAGCAGCGGACAAGGGACAGGGGCTGAAGTATGGCACGGGGAGCTGTTTTTT. The full variable domain, rest sourced from reference TRBV15 and TRBJ2-2, is DAMVIQNPRYQVTQFGKPVTLSCSQTLNHNVMYWYQQKSSQAPKLLFHYYDKDFNNEADTPDNFQSRRPNTSFCFLDIRSPGLGDTAMYLCATSSGQGTGAEVWHGELFFGEGSRLTVL.

This clone came up a few times. V is TRBV6-6 and J is TRBJ2-3, with 8 nucleotides matching TRBD1. CDR1 is MNHNY, CDR2 SVGAGI, per germline (reference sequence). The V segment lost 10 bases and the J segment 3 bases; nucleotides outside the gene matches: 12. The CDR3 totals 15 residues. The CDR3 sequence: CAISFQGAQTDTQYF. The CDR3 nucleotides read TGTGCCATCTCTTTCCAGGGGGCGCAAACAGATACGCAGTATTTT.

The chain couples TRBV7-9 to TRBJ1-4, with TRBD1 matching over 7 bases. There are 17 residues in the CDR3. CDR1 and CDR2 from the germline V gene are SEHNR and FQNEAQ (reference sequence). J gave up 1 base and V 5 bases, and 10 bases lay outside the gene matches. The CDR3 reads CASSARGRGRTNEKLFF. In DNA, the CDR3 is TGTGCCAGCAGCGCCCGAGGAAGGGGGCGAACTAATGAAAAACTGTTTTTT. The full variable domain, rest sourced from reference TRBV7-9 and TRBJ1-4, is DTGVSQNPRHKITKRGQNVTFRCDPISEHNRLYWYRQTLGQGPEFLTYFQNEAQLEKSRLLSDRFSAERPKGSFSTLEIQRTEQGDSAMYLCASSARGRGRTNEKLFFGSGTQLSVL.

V is TRBV19 and J is TRBJ2-7; 7 bases are a match to TRBD2. V was clipped by 7 bases and J by 1 base; unmatched bases: 7. Germline V gene data show CDR1 as LNHDA and CDR2 as SQIVND (reference sequence). This CDR3 contains 14 residues. The CDR3 DNA follows: TGTGCCAGTAAAATTAGCGGGCATTCCTACGAGCAGTACTTC. Encoded protein: CASKISGHSYEQYF.

This chain links TRBV5-6 with TRBJ1-6; TRBD1 agrees at 7 bases. Trimming cost V 4 bases and J 6 bases; bases outside gene matches: 10. The CDR3 runs 16 residues. The germline CDR1 and CDR2 sequences are SGHDT and YYEEEE. CDR3 sequence: CASSVGQVRTNSPLHF. The DNA of the CDR3 is TGTGCCAGCAGCGTTGGACAGGTACGAACTAATTCACCCCTCCACTTT.

The CDR3 region has the DNA TGTGCCAGCAGCTCACTGCTAGAGACCCAGTACTTC. Its translation is CASSSLLETQYF. The chain links TRBV5-4 to TRBJ2-5; D not resolved. Germline CDR1 is SGHNT and CDR2 is YYREEE (reference sequence). The CDR3 is 12 residues long. With 3 bases removed from V and 4 bases from J, the gap between germline ends came to 7 bases.

This rearrangement joins TRBV4-3 to TRBJ2-7; 8 bases align to TRBD1. The CDR3 is 14 amino acids. V dropped 0 bases and J dropped 7; count of bases not matched to a gene: 5. The germline V gene encodes CDR1 LGHNA and CDR2 YSLEER. The CDR3 loop reads CASSQDRGPGEQYF. The CDR3 DNA follows: TGCGCCAGCAGCCAAGACAGGGGGCCTGGGGAGCAGTACTTC.

The J gene is TRBJ2-2, the V gene TRBV5-6, with no clear D. Trimming cost V 1 base and J 4 bases, with 8 bases left between them. Germline CDR1 reads SGHDT; CDR2 reads YYEEEE. The CDR3 contains 14 residues. CDR3: CASSLMSGTGELFF. DNA of the CDR3: TGTGCCAGCAGCTTGATGAGTGGCACCGGGGAGCTGTTTTTT. The variable domain in full, completed from reference TRBV5-6 and TRBJ2-2, reads DAGVTQSPTHLIKTRGQQVTLRCSPKSGHDTVSWYQQALGQGPQFIFQYYEEEERQRGNFPDRFSGHQFPNYSSELNVNALLLGDSALYLCASSLMSGTGELFFGEGSRLTVL.

The chain uses TRBV6-1 and TRBJ2-7, with 9 bases aligning to TRBD1. CDR1 MNHNS and CDR2 SASEGT come from the germline V gene. This CDR3 contains 14 residues. V lost 5 bases to trimming and J lost 0 bases; unmatched junction nucleotides: 2. DNA for the CDR3: TGTGCCAGCAGTCGGACAGGGGCCTCCTACGAGCAGTACTTC. Translation gives CASSRTGASYEQYF.

This chain joins TRBV5-1 and TRBJ1-6; 10 bases fit TRBD1. V trimming: 3 bases; J trimming: 7 bases; junction bases outside the gene matches: 10. CDR3 size: 17 residues. Germline values: CDR1 SGHRS, CDR2 YFSETQ. CDR3 coding DNA: TGCGCCAGCAGCTCCTTAAAACCGGGACAGGGGAATTCACCCCTCCACTTT. Translated, it gives CASSSLKPGQGNSPLHF.

This clone came up a few times. This chain uses TRBV7-2 with TRBJ1-5; tentative D call: TRBD1 (6 bases). This CDR3 comprises 15 residues. The germline V and J ends were trimmed by 4 bases and 4 bases, with 14 bases remaining between them. The germline V gene encodes CDR1 SGHTA and CDR2 FQGNSA. CDR3 amino acids: CASSSALTGNQPQHF. The CDR3 DNA is TGTGCCAGCAGCTCAGCGCTTACAGGGAATCAGCCCCAGCATTTT.

The chain recombines TRBV6-5 with TRBJ1-3, with D perhaps matching TRBD1 (5 bases). Trimming stripped 4 bases from V and 8 bases from J, with 9 bases between. CDR1 and CDR2 (germline): MNHEY, SVGAGI. This CDR3 region has 12 residues. CDR3 coding DNA: TGTGCCAGCAGTTCAGACAGTTACACCATATATTTT. Its protein is CASSSDSYTIYF.

V and J are TRBV2 and TRBJ1-5; 7 bases are shared with TRBD1. This CDR3 region has 14 residues. Germline CDR1 SNHLY, CDR2 FYNNEI. The J segment lost 7 bases and the V segment lost 8 bases, leaving 11 bases of the junction unmatched. The CDR3 sequence is CASDRELFSQPQHF. The CDR3 nucleotides are TGTGCCAGCGACAGGGAATTATTCTCGCAGCCCCAGCATTTT.

The chain carries TRBV7-9 and TRBJ2-5, with 7 bases identical to TRBD1. The end of the DNA aligns better with TRBJ2-7, so the J call may be wrong. Germline V CDR1 and CDR2: SEHNR, FQNEAQ (reference sequence). This CDR3 has 14 residues. The DNA for the CDR3 is TGTGCCAGCAGCTTTAGAACAGGGGTTGGCGAGCAGTACTTC. This codes for CASSFRTGVGEQYF.

The chain employs TRBV5-4 and TRBJ2-3, with 14 positions matching TRBD2. CDR3 length equals 16 residues. From germline, CDR1 is SGHNT and CDR2 YYREEE (reference sequence). Trimming cost V 0 bases and J 4 bases; bases outside gene matches: 1. CDR3 loop: CASSLGTSGGSDTQYF. The CDR3 bases are TGTGCCAGCAGCTTGGGGACTAGCGGGGGGTCAGATACGCAGTATTTT.

This chain links TRBV27 with TRBJ2-7; 7 nucleotides agree with TRBD2. This CDR3 is built from 16 residues. Losses at the gene ends were 6 bases for V and 3 bases for J; bases not matched to a gene: 14. CDR1 is MNHEY, CDR2 SMNVEV, per germline (reference sequence). The CDR3 region has the DNA TGTGCCAGCAGACCTACTAGCGTTCTTTTGTACTACGAGCAGTACTTC. Amino acids: CASRPTSVLLYYEQYF.

V usage is TRBV7-8 and J usage is TRBJ2-3; TRBD2 matches at 10 bases. This CDR3 spans 16 amino acids. V lost 6 bases and J lost 6; bases outside the gene matches: 12. Looked up from germline, CDR1 is SGHVS and CDR2 is FQNEAQ. In nucleotides, the CDR3 is TGTGCCAGCAGTTATGGACCGGAGCGGGGGGGGGATACGCAGTATTTT. Translating it yields CASSYGPERGGDTQYF.

This chain uses TRBV7-9 with TRBJ2-5, with D possibly TRBD1 on 5 matching bases. Germline lookup yields CDR1 SEHNR and CDR2 FQNEAQ (reference sequence). This CDR3 is 14 amino acids long. V was clipped by 4 bases and J by 1 base, with 10 bases between them. CDR3: CASSSGHVQETQYF. CDR3 nucleotides: TGTGCCAGCAGCTCAGGACATGTCCAAGAGACCCAGTACTTC.

The J gene is TRBJ2-3, the V gene TRBV27; TRBD2 matches at 7 bases. Unmatched junction bases numbered 8, after V lost 8 bases and J lost 3 bases. The V gene's germline CDR1 is MNHEY and CDR2 SMNVEV (reference sequence). This CDR3 is 14 amino acids long. The chain's CDR3 is CASGDWGGTDTQYF. In DNA form, the CDR3 reads TGTGCCAGCGGCGACTGGGGGGGGACAGATACGCAGTATTTT.

J is TRBJ2-1 and V is TRBV4-3; 12 nucleotides agree with TRBD2. V lost 2 bases to trimming and J lost 7 bases; unmatched junction nucleotides: 6. This CDR3 contains 16 residues. Germline V gene sequence: CDR1 LGHNA, CDR2 YSLEER. The CDR3 reads CASSQNLAGGINEQFF. CDR3 in DNA: TGCGCCAGCAGCCAAAATCTAGCGGGGGGGATTAATGAGCAGTTCTTC.

V is TRBV7-9 and J is TRBJ2-7; D is unresolved. Germline lookup yields CDR1 SEHNR and CDR2 FQNEAQ (reference sequence). V lost 3 bases to trimming and J lost 7 bases, with 19 bases between them. The CDR3 spans 15 residues. The CDR3 nucleotides read TGTGCCAGCAGCTTGGCTAGTAGTGTCGTTGGTGAGCAGTACTTC. Protein: CASSLASSVVGEQYF.

This chain joins TRBV5-6 and TRBJ2-7; D is possibly TRBD2 (7 bases). This CDR3 has 14 residues. Germline V gene data show CDR1 as SGHDT and CDR2 as YYEEEE. V lost 1 base and J lost 6, with 14 bases in between. The CDR3 sequence is CASSLMGGPGEQYF. CDR3 in DNA: TGTGCCAGCAGCTTGATGGGGGGGCCGGGCGAGCAGTACTTC.

The V and J genes are TRBV19 and TRBJ2-7; 10 bases fit TRBD1. CDR1 and CDR2 from the germline V gene are LNHDA and SQIVND (reference sequence). J lost 5 bases, V lost 10 bases, and 5 bases had no gene match. The length of the CDR3 is 12 residues. The CDR3 protein is CATKGQGNEQYF. CDR3 nucleotides: TGTGCCACCAAGGGACAGGGGAACGAGCAGTACTTC.

The chain is built from TRBV10-3 and TRBJ1-5; a possible D gene is TRBD1 (5 bases). The germline gives CDR1 ENHRY, CDR2 SYGVKD. Trimming took off 0 bases at V and 3 bases at J, with 9 bases between the two ends. This CDR3 is 15 amino acids long. For the CDR3, the DNA is TGTGCCATCAGTGAGTCTGGCAGGGTCAATCAGCCCCAGCATTTT. Translated: CAISESGRVNQPQHF.

The gene calls are TRBV7-9 and TRBJ1-4, with 9 bases matching TRBD1. Per germline, CDR1 SEHNR and CDR2 FQNEAQ (reference sequence). Trimming at V came to 2 bases and at J to 7 bases, leaving 8 bases not matched to a gene. CDR3 size: 16 residues. DNA of the CDR3: TGTGCCAGCAGCTTAATAGCCGGGACAGGGTTTGAAAAACTGTTTTTT. This sequence encodes CASSLIAGTGFEKLFF.

The chain employs TRBV7-9 and TRBJ2-2; no definite D call. The CDR3 has 13 amino acids. V was clipped by 2 bases and J by 3 bases, with 4 bases between them. CDR1 is SEHNR and CDR2 is FQNEAQ in the germline V gene (reference sequence). Written as DNA, the CDR3 is TGTGCCAGCAGCTTATATGACACCGGGGAGCTGTTTTTT. It encodes CASSLYDTGELFF.